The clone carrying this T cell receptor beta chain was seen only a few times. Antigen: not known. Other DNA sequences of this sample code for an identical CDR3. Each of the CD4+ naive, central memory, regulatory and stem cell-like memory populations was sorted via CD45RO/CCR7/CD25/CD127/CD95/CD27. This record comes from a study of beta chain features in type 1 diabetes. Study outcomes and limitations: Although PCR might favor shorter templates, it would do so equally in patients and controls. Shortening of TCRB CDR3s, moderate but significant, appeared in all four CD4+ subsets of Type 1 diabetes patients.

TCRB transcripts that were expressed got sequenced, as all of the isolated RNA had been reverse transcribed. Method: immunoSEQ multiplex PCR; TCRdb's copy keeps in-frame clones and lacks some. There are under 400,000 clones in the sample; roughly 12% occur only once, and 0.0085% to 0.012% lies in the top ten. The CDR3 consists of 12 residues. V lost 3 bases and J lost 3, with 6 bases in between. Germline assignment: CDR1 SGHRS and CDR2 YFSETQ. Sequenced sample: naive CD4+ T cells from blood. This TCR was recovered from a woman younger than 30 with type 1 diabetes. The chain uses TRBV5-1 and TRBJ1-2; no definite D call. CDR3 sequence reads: CASSSGDYGYTF. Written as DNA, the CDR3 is TGCGCCAGCAGCTCCGGGGACTATGGCTACACCTTC.